These T cell receptor beta chains were read from a single sample in a study of shared clonotypes between healthy human individuals. Produced via immunoSEQ multiplex PCR; TCRdb's table is partial and in-frame only. Of approximately 940,000 clones listed, over 75% are singletons. Sequencing was carried out using memory CD4+ T cells sorted from blood. These receptors were collected from a man aged 18-30 years in good health. CDR3s include the opening cysteine and the closing phenylalanine or tryptophan. D genes are given only for firm matches. Expanded clones are given a class, and other clones once, few, many or no size at all.

TRBD1 TRBJ1-5 TRBV27 . TGTGCCAGCAGTACCCAGGGGGGGTTCAATCAGCCCCAGCATTTT CASSTQGGFNQPQHF
. TRBJ2-3 TRBV27 . TGTGCCAGCAGTTTATCCCGGGGGCAAGATACGCAGTATTTT CASSLSRGQDTQYF
. TRBJ2-3 TRBV4-1 . TGCGCCAGCAGCCGAGCGCAGGACAGAAGTCGAAGATTACGGGGGACGCAGTATTTT CASSRAQDRSRRLRGTQYF
TRBD2 TRBJ2-5 TRBV11-2 . TGTGCCAGCAGCTTAGGTGCTAAAGCGGGAGGTCTGCAAGAGACCCAGTACTTC CASSLGAKAGGLQETQYF
. TRBJ2-7 TRBV4-2 . TGTGCCAGCAGCCAAGATCCCCGCCCTAGCTCCTACGAGCAGTACTTC CASSQDPRPSSYEQYF
. TRBJ1-2 TRBV6-1 . TGTGCCAGCATACCGTGGACAGACTATGGCTACACCTTC CASIPWTDYGYTF
. TRBJ1-1 TRBV12-5 few TGTGCTAGTGGTCCCACCGGGGGGACTCTGAACACTGAAGCTTTCTTT CASGPTGGTLNTEAFF
TRBD1 TRBJ2-7 TRBV4-1 . TGCGCCAGCAGCCTACCGGACAGGTTAACCTACGAGCAGTACTTC CASSLPDRLTYEQYF
. TRBJ2-5 TRBV11-2 few TGTGCCAGCAGCCGTGGTCCAGGAGGGCGGGAGACCCAGTACTTC CASSRGPGGRETQYF
. TRBJ2-7 TRBV30 . TGTGCCTGGAGCCTAGGGACGGCTAGGCAGCAGTACTTC CAWSLGTARQQYF
. TRBJ2-5 TRBV30 . TGTGCCTGGAGTTTAGTGCAAGAGACCCAGTACTTC CAWSLVQETQYF
TRBD1 TRBJ2-5 TRBV11-2 . TGTGCCAGCAGCAGACCGCGACAGGGTAGACAGACCCAGTACTTC CASSRPRQGRQTQYF
. TRBJ2-7 TRBV30 . TGTGCCTGGAGTTCTGGGACACTTTACGAGCAGTACTTC CAWSSGTLYEQYF
. TRBJ2-7 TRBV5-1 once TGCGCCAGCAGCGAGAACTGGAACGAGCAGTACTTC CASSENWNEQYF
TRBD1 TRBJ1-2 TRBV19 . TGTGCCAGTAGTATTGACAGGGGGAGTTGGAGCTACACCTTC CASSIDRGSWSYTF
TRBD1 TRBJ2-5 TRBV7-2 . TGTGCCAGCAGCTCACCGGCCAGGGGGGAGACCCAGTACTTC CASSSPARGETQYF
. TRBJ2-3 TRBV28 . TGTGCCAGCAGCCCCCTCTATGGAAGCACAGATACGCAGTATTTT CASSPLYGSTDTQYF
TRBD1 TRBJ1-2 TRBV4-1 . TGCGCCAGCAGCCAAGCGGGACAGGGGGCAGGCTACACCTTC CASSQAGQGAGYTF
TRBD2 TRBJ2-3 TRBV18 . TGTGCCAGCTCGTTTCGCGGGGGAGATACGCAGTATTTT CASSFRGGDTQYF
. TRBJ2-1 TRBV23-1 . TGCGCCAGCAGTCAAACTCTAGGACTGGGAGGATATGGCGAGCAGTTCTTC CASSQTLGLGGYGEQFF
. TRBJ2-7 TRBV9 once TGTGCCAGCAGCTCGGGACACCAAACCTACGAGCAGTACTTC CASSSGHQTYEQYF
TRBD1 TRBJ2-5 TRBV6-5 once TGTGCCAGCAGAACGGGACAGGAAGAGACCCAGTACTTC CASRTGQEETQYF
. TRBJ1-4 TRBV28 . TGTGCCAGCCAAGGGGCGGACAGAATTAATGAAAAACTGTTTTTT CASQGADRINEKLFF
. TRBJ1-4 TRBV19 few TGTGCCAGTAGTCCCCCGGGCATGGCTGAAAAACTGTTTTTT CASSPPGMAEKLFF
. TRBJ2-3 TRBV30 . TGTGCCTGGAGTGCCCAGACAGATACGCAGTATTTT CAWSAQTDTQYF
. TRBJ1-1 TRBV7-6 . TGTGCCAGCAGCTTAGACGAAAGAACTGAAGCTTTCTTT CASSLDERTEAFF
. TRBJ2-1 TRBV15 few TGTGCCACCAGCAGAGTCTCCGGTGCGGGGAATGAGCAGTTCTTC CATSRVSGAGNEQFF
TRBD2 TRBJ2-5 TRBV7-2 . TGTGCCAGCAGCTTAGCGGGGACTAGCGGGGGGCAAGAGACCCAGTACTTC CASSLAGTSGGQETQYF
. TRBJ2-7 TRBV20-1 . TGCAGTGCTACAATCTCGTACGAGCAGTACTTC CSATISYEQYF
. TRBJ2-7 TRBV15 once TGTGCCACCAGCAACCCCCGGAGGGGGGGCGACGAGCAGTACTTC CATSNPRRGGDEQYF
. TRBJ1-5 TRBV19 . TGTGCCAGTAGTATAGGGGGGGGGAACAATCAGCCCCAGCATTTT CASSIGGGNNQPQHF
. TRBJ2-7 TRBV28 . TGTGCCAGCAGTTTAGCGGGGTTGTACGAGCAGTACTTC CASSLAGLYEQYF
. TRBJ2-7 TRBV5-1 . TGCGCCAGCAGCTTTTCCCCCCTTAACGAGCAGTACTTC CASSFSPLNEQYF
. TRBJ2-3 TRBV2 few TGTGCCAGCAGTCCCCCCGGCAGAGATACGCAGTATTTT CASSPPGRDTQYF
TRBD2 TRBJ2-7 TRBV5-4 few TGTGCCAGCAGCCCTGGTGGGGGAGGGCCATACGAGCAGTACTTC CASSPGGGGPYEQYF
. TRBJ1-6 TRBV27 . TGTGCCAGCAAGAAGGACAGCTATAATTCACCCCTCCACTTT CASKKDSYNSPLHF
. TRBJ2-2 TRBV7-2 . TGTGCCAGCAGCTTCGGACTATCAGGGAGGGAGCTGTTTTTT CASSFGLSGRELFF
. TRBJ2-2 TRBV4-1 . TGCGCCAGCAGCCATCTCCGGGACGTCGGCGGGGAGCTGTTTTTT CASSHLRDVGGELFF
. TRBJ1-5 TRBV6-5 . TGTGCCAGCAGTTATTCTGAGTATAGCAATCAGCCCCAGCATTTT CASSYSEYSNQPQHF
. TRBJ1-1 TRBV6-5 once TGTGCCAGCAGTTACCTCACTGAAGCTTTCTTT CASSYLTEAFF
TRBD2 TRBJ2-5 TRBV7-2 . TGTGCCAGCAGCGATAACGCGGGAGGCGCCCAAGAGACCCAGTACTTC CASSDNAGGAQETQYF
TRBD2 TRBJ2-3 TRBV6-1 . TGTGCCAGCAGTGAAGCTCTAGCGGGGGGGCCGAATACGCAGTATTTT CASSEALAGGPNTQYF
TRBD2 TRBJ2-5 TRBV5-1 . TGCGCCAGCAGCTTGGGGTTAGCGGGGGGCCAGACCCAAGAGACCCAGTACTTC CASSLGLAGGQTQETQYF
TRBD2 TRBJ2-1 TRBV5-1 . TGCGCCAGCAGACCCGGGACTAGCGGGGGGGATGAGCAGTTCTTC CASRPGTSGGDEQFF
TRBD1 TRBJ2-1 TRBV6-6 . TGTGCCAGCAGTCAGGACAGGGGACAGGGTGAGCAGTTCTTC CASSQDRGQGEQFF
. TRBJ2-2 TRBV2 . TGTGCCAGCAGTGACAGACCCCACACCGGGGAGCTGTTTTTT CASSDRPHTGELFF
. TRBJ1-5 TRBV28 few TGTGCCAGCAGTTTAGCCCAGCGGGCGGGCAATCAGCCCCAGCATTTT CASSLAQRAGNQPQHF
TRBD2 TRBJ2-3 TRBV5-1 few TGCGCCAGCAGCCCGGGACTAGCGGAGGGAGATACGCAGTATTTT CASSPGLAEGDTQYF
TRBD2 TRBJ2-1 TRBV11-2 . TGTGCCAGCAGCCCAAGTCCGGGACTAGCGGGAGTGGGTGAGCAGTTCTTC CASSPSPGLAGVGEQFF
. TRBJ2-2 TRBV4-1 . TGCGCCAGCAGCCAAGAGGCGGCTTCGAACACCGGGGAGCTGTTTTTT CASSQEAASNTGELFF
TRBD2 TRBJ2-4 TRBV4-1 once TGCGCCAGCAGCCAAGATCTGGGAGGGGATCGCCGAAACAAAAACATTCAGTACTTC CASSQDLGGDRRNKNIQYF
TRBD1 TRBJ1-2 TRBV11-1 few TGTGCCAGCAGCTCGCTACTAGGACAGGGGGATGGCTACACCTTC CASSSLLGQGDGYTF
. TRBJ2-5 TRBV9 . TGTGCCAGCAGCGTAGGAGTCTCGTCTCTCCAAGAGACCCAGTACTTC CASSVGVSSLQETQYF
TRBD1 TRBJ1-5 TRBV6-1 . TGTGCCAGCAGTGTTCGACAGGGAGATCAGCCCCAGCATTTT CASSVRQGDQPQHF
. TRBJ1-4 TRBV29-1 once TGCAGCGCCGCCAGCCATAATGAAAAACTGTTTTTT CSAASHNEKLFF